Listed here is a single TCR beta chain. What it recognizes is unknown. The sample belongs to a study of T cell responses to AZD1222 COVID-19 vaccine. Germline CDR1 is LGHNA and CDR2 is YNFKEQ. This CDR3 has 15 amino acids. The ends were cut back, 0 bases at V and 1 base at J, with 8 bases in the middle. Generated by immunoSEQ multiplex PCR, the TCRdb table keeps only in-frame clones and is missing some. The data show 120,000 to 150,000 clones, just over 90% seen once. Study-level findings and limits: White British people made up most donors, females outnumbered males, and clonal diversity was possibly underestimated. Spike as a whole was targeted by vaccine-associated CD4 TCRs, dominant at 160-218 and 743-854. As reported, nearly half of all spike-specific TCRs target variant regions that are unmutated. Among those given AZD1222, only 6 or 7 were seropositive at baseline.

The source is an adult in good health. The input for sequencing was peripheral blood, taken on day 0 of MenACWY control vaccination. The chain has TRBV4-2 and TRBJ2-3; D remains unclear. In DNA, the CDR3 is TGTGCCAGCAGCCAAGATCCTCGGGGCACAGATACGCAGTATTTT. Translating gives CASSQDPRGTDTQYF.